A single sample gave rise to the 10 T cell receptor beta chains below, sequenced in a study of cytomegalovirus exposure and HLA in healthy donors. PCR involved 60 Vbeta and 13 Jbeta primers. Using immunoSEQ multiplex PCR, the repertoire was profiled, and TCRdb retains in-frame clones only, with some absent. The sample has 200,000 to 300,000 clones, about four fifths seen once. The sample taken for sequencing was PBMCs. These receptors all come from a woman aged 40-49 years in good health and CMV-seropositive.

The chain is built from TRBV2 and TRBJ2-1; 10 bases map to TRBD2. J lost 5 bases, V lost 8 bases, and 12 bases had no gene match. CDR1 SNHLY and CDR2 FYNNEI come from the germline V gene. This CDR3 comprises 16 residues. As DNA, the CDR3 is TGTGCCAGCGGTCGGAATGGACTAGCGGCAAACAATGAGCAGTTCTTC. Its protein is CASGRNGLAANNEQFF.

J is TRBJ1-1 and V is TRBV28; 7 nucleotides line up with TRBD1. Germline CDR1 reads MDHEN; CDR2 reads SYDVKM. V lost 5 bases and J lost 6; bases outside the gene matches: 18. The CDR3 sequence is 17 residues long. This CDR3 is CASSLTQGLKRWAEAFF. DNA of the CDR3: TGTGCCAGCAGTCTAACACAGGGGTTGAAGCGGTGGGCTGAAGCTTTCTTT. Drawing the rest from reference TRBV28 and TRBJ1-1, the complete variable domain is DVKVTQSSRYLVKRTGEKVFLECVQDMDHENMFWYRQDPGLGLRLIYFSYDVKMKEKGDIPEGYSVSREKKERFSLILESASTNQTSMYLCASSLTQGLKRWAEAFFGQGTRLTVV.

This chain uses TRBV4-2 with TRBJ2-3, with TRBD1 identical over 12 bases. The germline CDR1 and CDR2 sequences are LGHNA and YNFKEQ. CDR3 length equals 18 residues. Germline trimming cut 0 bases from V and 3 bases from J; bases unmatched to any gene: 7. The CDR3 loop is CASSQEIGTGGRTDTQYF. The CDR3 nucleotides read TGTGCCAGCAGCCAAGAAATTGGGACAGGGGGCAGAACAGATACGCAGTATTTT.

This chain links TRBV18 with TRBJ1-2, with 9 bases matching TRBD1. The germline V gene has CDR1 KGHSH and CDR2 LQKENI. The V segment lost 6 bases and the J segment 3 bases; nucleotides outside the gene matches: 14. The CDR3 is made up of 17 amino acids. The CDR3 DNA reads as TGTGCCAGCTCCCCTCGAATCGGACAGGGGTTGGACTATGGCTACACCTTC. It translates to CASSPRIGQGLDYGYTF.

The chain couples TRBV29-1 to TRBJ1-4, with 10 bases fitting TRBD1. The germline CDR1 and CDR2 sequences are SQVTM and ANQGSEA. With 6 bases clipped from V and 7 bases from J, the junction kept 5 bases outside the gene matches. The CDR3 has 13 residues. CDR3 sequence (DNA): TGCAGCGTGCGACAGGGGGCGCGTGAAAAACTGTTTTTT. It yields the protein CSVRQGAREKLFF.

This clone was counted once. This sequence joins TRBV28 and TRBJ2-1, with TRBD1 identical over 8 bases. Germline assignment: CDR1 MDHEN and CDR2 SYDVKM. The CDR3 is 17 amino acids. Germline trimming cut 1 base from V and 4 bases from J; bases unmatched to any gene: 9. CDR3 in DNA: TGTGCCAGCAGTTTATCGGGGTCCAGGACAGGGTACAATGAGCAGTTCTTC. Its translation is CASSLSGSRTGYNEQFF. The full variable domain, completed using reference TRBV28 and TRBJ2-1, is DVKVTQSSRYLVKRTGEKVFLECVQDMDHENMFWYRQDPGLGLRLIYFSYDVKMKEKGDIPEGYSVSREKKERFSLILESASTNQTSMYLCASSLSGSRTGYNEQFFGPGTRLTVL.

This chain joins TRBV7-9 and TRBJ2-5; 11 bases align to TRBD2. TRBJ2-7 matches the DNA end more closely, so the J call is doubtful. This CDR3 comprises 16 residues. CDR1 is SEHNR and CDR2 is FQNEAQ in the germline V gene (reference sequence). The CDR3 DNA is TGTGCCAGCAGCGGCGGACTAGCGGGTTTAACCTACGAGCAGTACTTC. Residues: CASSGGLAGLTYEQYF.

The chain recombines TRBV11-3 with TRBJ2-7, with a weak D call TRBD1 (6 bases). The CDR3 spans 12 residues. Germline CDR1 reads SGHNT; CDR2 reads YENEEA. Between the trimmed V and J ends, which lost 4 bases and 7 bases, there was a span of 11 bases. Here the CDR3 reads CASSYRDKEQYF. For the CDR3, the DNA is TGTGCCAGCAGCTACCGGGACAAGGAGCAGTACTTC.

The rearrangement uses TRBV29-1 and TRBJ1-1; D gene uncertain. From germline, CDR1 is SQVTM and CDR2 ANQGSEA. The CDR3 contains 11 residues. Deletions cut 6 bases from V and 3 bases from J, with 8 bases between. CDR3 sequence: CSVEDYTEAFF. In DNA form, the CDR3 reads TGCAGCGTAGAGGACTACACTGAAGCTTTCTTT.

This sequence joins TRBV18 and TRBJ2-7, with 8 positions matching TRBD1. V shed 3 bases and J 5 bases; nucleotides not matched to a gene: 9. CDR3 length: 15 amino acids. Germline CDR1 is KGHSH and CDR2 is LQKENI. DNA for the CDR3: TGTGCCAGCTCACCCCTCGGACAGGGAAGGGACGAGCAGTACTTC. It specifies CASSPLGQGRDEQYF.